The 27 T cell receptor beta chains below come from one sample, sequenced in a study of cytomegalovirus exposure and HLA in healthy donors. Use of 60 Vbeta and 13 Jbeta primers characterized the PCR. Assay used: immunoSEQ multiplex PCR; TCRdb lists only in-frame clones, some missing. The data show 150,000 to 200,000 clones, with more than 85% seen just once and 1.5% to 2% held by the top ten. What was sequenced was PBMCs. Every receptor here comes from a young woman in good health and CMV-seronegative.

This clone was picked up one time. The chain joins TRBV7-3 to TRBJ2-7, with TRBD1 matching 10 bases. The CDR3 runs to 13 residues. Per the germline V gene, CDR1 is SGHTA and CDR2 is FQGTGA. Trimming removed 4 bases from V and 5 bases from J; junction bases left unmatched: 2. The CDR3 reads CASSWDRGNEQYF. CDR3 in DNA: TGTGCCAGCAGCTGGGACAGGGGAAACGAGCAGTACTTC.

The genes are TRBV7-9 and TRBJ1-3, with unresolved D. This CDR3 is 17 amino acids long. The germline gives CDR1 SEHNR, CDR2 FQNEAQ (reference sequence). V was pared by 5 bases and J by 0 bases, with 17 bases between. CDR3 loop: CASSLRTGGLSGNTIYF. The CDR3 DNA follows: TGTGCCAGCAGCCTGCGGACTGGAGGGCTCTCTGGAAACACCATATATTTT.

On this clone itself: Compared with germline, one end of the junction differs, possibly owing to a read error. The V and J genes are TRBV11-3 and TRBJ2-7, with D perhaps matching TRBD1 (6 bases). Per the germline V gene, CDR1 is SGHNT and CDR2 is YENEEA. The CDR3 runs 14 residues. The CDR3 nucleotides read TGTGCCAGCAGCTTAGGGGGGCCCGTCGTCGGTGTAAGCTTC. This translates into CASSLGGPVVGVSF.

Details on this clone: The junction departs from germline at one end; a sequencing error may be responsible. The chain is built from TRBV27 and TRBJ2-1; TRBD2 matches 14 bases. The CDR3 sequence is 12 residues long. Per the germline V gene, CDR1 is MNHEY and CDR2 is SMNVEV (reference sequence). CDR3 nucleotide sequence: TGTGCCAGCGGACTAGCGGGGGGAGAGGTTCTCTTC. Translation: CASGLAGGEVLF.

The V gene is TRBV18, the J gene TRBJ2-1, with TRBD2 identical over 16 bases. Trimming took 0 bases from V and 8 from J; bases not matched to a gene: 4. The germline gives CDR1 KGHSH, CDR2 LQKENI. The CDR3 spans 17 residues. DNA for the CDR3: TGTGCCAGCTCACCACCTGGGACTAGCGGGGGGGCCCATGAGCAGTTCTTC. Its translation is CASSPPGTSGGAHEQFF.

This clone was counted a single time. The chain carries TRBV2 and TRBJ1-3, with unresolved D. Germline V CDR1 and CDR2: SNHLY, FYNNEI. Trimming removed 5 bases at V and 2 bases at J, with 28 bases between. The CDR3 is 20 amino acids. CDR3 bases: TGTGCCAGCAGTTCTATGCGGGGTCCTTCTAATCTTCGTACTGGAAACACCATATATTTT. Amino acids: CASSSMRGPSNLRTGNTIYF.

This rearrangement joins TRBV4-3 to TRBJ1-2; D gene unclear. Germline lookup yields CDR1 LGHNA and CDR2 YSLEER. The CDR3 extends over 18 amino acids. V was trimmed by 1 base and J by 3 bases, leaving 21 bases between them. The CDR3 protein is CASSQVPPRSPLDYGYTF. CDR3 sequence (DNA): TGCGCCAGCAGCCAAGTTCCACCGCGGTCTCCCTTGGACTATGGCTACACCTTC.

The chain links TRBV6-1 to TRBJ1-6, with D maybe TRBD1 (5 bases). The CDR3 contains 15 residues. Between the trimmed V and J ends, which lost 2 bases and 7 bases, there was a span of 12 bases. Germline CDR1 and CDR2: MNHNS and SASEGT. Here the CDR3 reads CASSERQGQNSPLHF. CDR3 sequence (DNA): TGTGCCAGCAGTGAACGCCAGGGCCAAAATTCACCCCTCCACTTT.

V and J are TRBV4-1 and TRBJ1-5; D call uncertain. The CDR3 consists of 15 residues. Germline CDR1 and CDR2: MGHRA and YSYEKL. The V end lost 4 bases, the J end lost 0 bases, and 10 bases lay between the germline ends. For the CDR3, the DNA is TGCGCCAGCAGCCCCTTAGAGTATAGCAATCAGCCCCAGCATTTT. It specifies CASSPLEYSNQPQHF.

The DNA for the CDR3 is TGCGCCAGCAGCCCCTCGGGGGGGGGATGGGAGCAGTTCTTC. Protein: CASSPSGGGWEQFF. The chain links TRBV5-1 to TRBJ2-1; 8 bases are shared with TRBD2. The germline gives CDR1 SGHRS, CDR2 YFSETQ. V lost 4 bases and J lost 10; bases outside the gene matches: 10. CDR3 length: 14 residues.

This chain links TRBV5-4 with TRBJ2-7; 7 nucleotides line up with TRBD2. Trimming cost V 5 bases and J 3 bases; bases outside gene matches: 17. The germline V gene encodes CDR1 SGHNT and CDR2 YYREEE (reference sequence). The CDR3 consists of 17 residues. DNA of the CDR3: TGTGCCAGCAGTAGCGGGTCAGCGGCCCCAGTGGGCTACGAGCAGTACTTC. It encodes CASSSGSAAPVGYEQYF.

The V gene is TRBV6-1, the J gene TRBJ1-5, with D maybe TRBD1 (5 bases). Germline CDR1 reads MNHNS; CDR2 reads SASEGT. CDR3 size: 13 residues. The CDR3 DNA reads TGTGCTGGGAAGGGGCAAGAGGTACAGCCCCAGCATTTT. Amino acids: CAGKGQEVQPQHF.

This chain joins TRBV5-1 and TRBJ2-7, with TRBD2 matching 13 bases. CDR1 is SGHRS, CDR2 YFSETQ, per germline. CDR3 length: 17 amino acids. The V and J ends lost 3 bases and 6 bases, in that order; junction bases with no gene match: 12. For the CDR3, the DNA is TGCGCCAGCAGCTCCAACCCTCCGGGACTAGCGGGGACCGAGCAGTACTTC. Protein sequence: CASSSNPPGLAGTEQYF.

The genes are TRBV7-9 and TRBJ1-3, with D unclear. The CDR3 runs 17 residues. Germline V gene lookup returns CDR1 SEHNR and CDR2 FQNEAQ (reference sequence). The V end lost 1 base, the J end lost 4 bases, and 17 bases lay between the germline ends. The CDR3: CASSLGERKAQGNTIYF. The CDR3 bases are TGTGCCAGCAGCTTAGGGGAGAGGAAGGCGCAAGGAAACACCATATATTTT.

This clone has just a few counts. The chain carries TRBV2 and TRBJ2-7; D perhaps matches TRBD1 (6 bases). V was pared by 5 bases and J by 6 bases, with 11 bases between. The CDR3 has 12 amino acids. In germline, CDR1 is SNHLY, CDR2 FYNNEI. In nucleotides, the CDR3 is TGTGCCAGCAGTCCTACAGGGACCGAGCAGTACTTC. Protein product: CASSPTGTEQYF.

The chain has TRBV29-1 and TRBJ1-1; D perhaps matches TRBD1 (6 bases). Germline CDR1 and CDR2: SQVTM and ANQGSEA. V was cut by 6 bases and J by 5 bases, with 13 bases left in between. This CDR3 has 12 amino acids. The chain's CDR3 is CSVKGQQTEAFF. CDR3 sequence (DNA): TGCAGCGTCAAAGGACAGCAAACTGAAGCTTTCTTT.

The CDR3 sequence is CASSVGLAGVGANVLTF. For the CDR3, the DNA is TGTGCCAGCTCAGTGGGACTAGCGGGAGTTGGGGCCAACGTCCTGACTTTC. The chain uses TRBV18 and TRBJ2-6; TRBD2 matches 14 bases. Germline V gives CDR1 KGHSH, CDR2 LQKENI. There are 17 residues in the CDR3. With V trimmed by 5 bases and J by 3 bases, 3 bases remained unmatched.

The chain links TRBV30 to TRBJ1-1; perhaps TRBD1 as D (6 bases). The V end lost 4 bases, the J end lost 4 bases, and 13 bases lay between the germline ends. The CDR3 sequence is 13 residues long. CDR1 is GTSNPN, CDR2 SVGIG, per germline (reference sequence). The CDR3 DNA reads as TGTGCCTGGACCCTCCTAGGGGGCACTGAAGCTTTCTTT. Translation: CAWTLLGGTEAFF.

This clone was counted a single time. The V call is TRBV7-9, the J call TRBJ2-5; 8 bases match TRBD1. With 5 bases clipped from V and 2 bases from J, the junction kept 4 bases outside the gene matches. The CDR3 loop spans 14 amino acids. CDR1 and CDR2 from the germline V gene are SEHNR and FQNEAQ (reference sequence). CDR3 nucleotides: TGTGCCAGCAGCCTCCGACAGGGGCAAGAGACCCAGTACTTC. Its protein product is CASSLRQGQETQYF. Full variable domain (remainder filled in from reference TRBV7-9 and TRBJ2-5): DTGVSQNPRHKITKRGQNVTFRCDPISEHNRLYWYRQTLGQGPEFLTYFQNEAQLEKSRLLSDRFSAERPKGSFSTLEIQRTEQGDSAMYLCASSLRQGQETQYFGPGTRLLVL.

The chain uses TRBV6-4 and TRBJ1-2, with 9 bases matching TRBD1. V was clipped by 2 bases and J by 4 bases; unmatched bases: 11. The length of the CDR3 is 17 residues. Looked up from germline, CDR1 is MRHNA and CDR2 is SNTAGT. CDR3: CASSDTWGTGNPYGYTF. As DNA, the CDR3 is TGTGCCAGCAGTGACACCTGGGGGACAGGGAATCCCTATGGCTACACCTTC.

The rearrangement links TRBV5-4 to TRBJ1-2; perhaps TRBD1 as D (5 bases). Germline-derived CDR1 and CDR2 are SGHNT and YYREEE (reference sequence). Deletions cut 4 bases from V and 3 bases from J, with 16 bases between. The CDR3 contains 15 residues. The CDR3 sequence: CASSPGGREDYGYTF. CDR3 DNA sequence: TGTGCCAGCAGCCCTGGTGGCAGGGAAGACTATGGCTACACCTTC.

This clone turned up a few times. The rearrangement joins TRBV4-3 to TRBJ2-2; 10 nucleotides agree with TRBD1. This CDR3 spans 15 amino acids. V lost 6 bases, J lost 3 bases, and 4 bases stayed unmatched. Germline CDR1 and CDR2: LGHNA and YSLEER. CDR3 sequence: CASSLGTGDTGELFF. The CDR3 DNA is TGCGCCAGCAGTCTTGGGACAGGGGACACCGGGGAGCTGTTTTTT.

The gene calls are TRBV7-9 and TRBJ2-1; D remains ambiguous. Trimming took 2 bases from V and 6 from J, leaving 5 bases between them. Germline CDR1 reads SEHNR; CDR2 reads FQNEAQ (reference sequence). The CDR3 sequence is 12 residues long. The CDR3 region has the DNA TGTGCCAGCAGCTTAAGTAGCAATGAGCAGTTCTTC. The encoded protein is CASSLSSNEQFF. The entire variable domain, with the rest obtained from reference TRBV7-9 and TRBJ2-1, is as follows: DTGVSQNPRHKITKRGQNVTFRCDPISEHNRLYWYRQTLGQGPEFLTYFQNEAQLEKSRLLSDRFSAERPKGSFSTLEIQRTEQGDSAMYLCASSLSSNEQFFGPGTRLTVL.

The chain couples TRBV29-1 to TRBJ2-7; D is possibly TRBD1 (5 bases). Trimming left V 0 bases short and J 4 bases short, with 13 bases between. Germline CDR1 is SQVTM and CDR2 is ANQGSEA. This CDR3 region has 14 residues. CDR3 DNA: TGCAGCGTTGAAGATCAAGGGGTAGGATACGAGCAGTACTTC. It specifies CSVEDQGVGYEQYF.

J is TRBJ2-5 and V is TRBV6-6; 9 bases fit TRBD1. The closer fit of TRBJ2-7 to the DNA end suggests the J call may be wrong. CDR3 length equals 16 residues. Germline loops: CDR1 MNHNY, CDR2 SVGAGI (reference sequence). CDR3: CASSYSGQGNSYEQYF. CDR3 DNA: TGTGCCAGCAGTTATTCCGGACAGGGGAACTCCTACGAGCAGTACTTC.

This sequence joins TRBV27 and TRBJ1-4; 11 nucleotides match TRBD1. The CDR3 is 14 residues long. Germline V lookup: CDR1 MNHEY, CDR2 SMNVEV (reference sequence). Trimming at V came to 6 bases and at J to 10 bases, leaving 7 bases not matched to a gene. CDR3 nucleotide sequence: TGTGCCAGCAGGGACACGGGACAGGGGGTAAAACTGTTTTTT. Translating gives CASRDTGQGVKLFF.

The J gene is TRBJ1-1, the V gene TRBV7-9; D gene unclear. Per germline, CDR1 SEHNR and CDR2 FQNEAQ (reference sequence). The CDR3 spans 16 residues. V dropped 5 bases and J dropped 1 base, with 17 bases sitting between them. The CDR3 region is CASSPRTGGQNTEAFF. In DNA, the CDR3 is TGTGCCAGCAGCCCACGGACTGGCGGGCAGAACACTGAAGCTTTCTTT.